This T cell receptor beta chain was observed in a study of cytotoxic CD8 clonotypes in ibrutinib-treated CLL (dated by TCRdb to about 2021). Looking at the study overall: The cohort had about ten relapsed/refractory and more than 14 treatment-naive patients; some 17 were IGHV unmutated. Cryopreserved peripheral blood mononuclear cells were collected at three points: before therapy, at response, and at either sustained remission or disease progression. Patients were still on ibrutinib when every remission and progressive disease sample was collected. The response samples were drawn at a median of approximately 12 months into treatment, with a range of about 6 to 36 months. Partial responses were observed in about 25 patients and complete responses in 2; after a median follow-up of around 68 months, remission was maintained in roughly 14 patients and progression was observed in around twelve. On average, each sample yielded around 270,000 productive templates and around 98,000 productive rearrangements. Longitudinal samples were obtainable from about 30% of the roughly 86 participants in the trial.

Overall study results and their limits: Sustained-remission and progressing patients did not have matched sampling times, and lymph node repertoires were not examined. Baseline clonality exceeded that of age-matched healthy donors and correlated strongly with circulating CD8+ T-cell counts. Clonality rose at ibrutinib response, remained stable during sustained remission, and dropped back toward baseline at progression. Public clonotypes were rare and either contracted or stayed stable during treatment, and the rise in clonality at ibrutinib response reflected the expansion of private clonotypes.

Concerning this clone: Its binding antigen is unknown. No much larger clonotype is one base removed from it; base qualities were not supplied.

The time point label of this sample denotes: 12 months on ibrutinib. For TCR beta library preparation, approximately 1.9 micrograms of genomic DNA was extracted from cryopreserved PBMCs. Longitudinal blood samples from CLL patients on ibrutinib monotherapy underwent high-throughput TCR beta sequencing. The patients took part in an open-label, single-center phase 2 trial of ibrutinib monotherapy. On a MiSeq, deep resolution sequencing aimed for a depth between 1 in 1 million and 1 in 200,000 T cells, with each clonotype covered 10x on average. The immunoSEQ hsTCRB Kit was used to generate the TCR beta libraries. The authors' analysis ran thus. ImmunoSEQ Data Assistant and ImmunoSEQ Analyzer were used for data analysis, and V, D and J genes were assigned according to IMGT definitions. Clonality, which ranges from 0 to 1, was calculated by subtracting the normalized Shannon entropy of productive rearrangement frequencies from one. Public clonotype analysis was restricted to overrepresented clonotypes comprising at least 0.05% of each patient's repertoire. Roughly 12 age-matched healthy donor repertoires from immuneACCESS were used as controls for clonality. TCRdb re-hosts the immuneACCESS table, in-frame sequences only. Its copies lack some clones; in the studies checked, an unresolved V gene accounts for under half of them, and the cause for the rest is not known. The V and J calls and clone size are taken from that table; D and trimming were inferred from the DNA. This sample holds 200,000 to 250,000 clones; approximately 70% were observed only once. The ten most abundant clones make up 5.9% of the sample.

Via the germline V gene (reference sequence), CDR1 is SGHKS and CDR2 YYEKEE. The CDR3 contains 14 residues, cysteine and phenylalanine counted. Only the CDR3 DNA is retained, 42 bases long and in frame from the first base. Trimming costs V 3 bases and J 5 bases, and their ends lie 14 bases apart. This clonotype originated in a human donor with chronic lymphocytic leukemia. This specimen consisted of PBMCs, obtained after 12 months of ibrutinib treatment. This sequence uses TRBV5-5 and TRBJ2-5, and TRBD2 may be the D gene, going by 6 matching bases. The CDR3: CASSSPLAMETQYF. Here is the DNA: TGTGCCAGCAGCTCCCCTCTAGCGATGGAGACCCAGTACTTC.